These 27 T cell receptor beta chains came from one sample sequenced in a study of blood T cell repertoires in COVID-19. Profiled with immunoSEQ multiplex PCR; TCRdb holds only in-frame clones, not every one. This sample has around 140,000 clones, with approximately 88% found just once. The sample taken for sequencing was peripheral blood. These receptor sequences come from a woman aged 80 or over with acute or convalescent COVID-19.

The V gene is TRBV9, the J gene TRBJ2-7, with TRBD2 identical over 7 bases. Losses at the gene ends were 0 bases for V and 3 bases for J; bases not matched to a gene: 3. The CDR3 has 14 residues. Germline lookup yields CDR1 SGDLS and CDR2 YYNGEE. CDR3 nucleotides: TGTGCCAGCAGCGTAGGGGGGAGGGGCTACGAGCAGTACTTC. This codes for CASSVGGRGYEQYF.

This chain uses TRBV18 with TRBJ1-1; TRBD1 matches 7 bases. Losses at the gene ends were 4 bases for V and 5 bases for J; bases not matched to a gene: 10. CDR1 and CDR2 from the germline V gene are KGHSH and LQKENI. The CDR3 loop spans 15 amino acids. The CDR3 reads CASSLLTGRGTEAFF. In DNA form, the CDR3 reads TGTGCCAGCTCACTTTTGACAGGGCGAGGGACTGAAGCTTTCTTT.

The chain joins TRBV18 to TRBJ1-4, with D perhaps TRBD1 (6 bases). This CDR3 region has 13 residues. Germline CDR1 KGHSH, CDR2 LQKENI. The V and J ends lost 4 bases and 7 bases respectively, with 10 bases between them. The CDR3 bases are TGTGCCAGCTCACAAGGACAGACTGAAAAACTGTTTTTT. It codes for CASSQGQTEKLFF.

This chain joins TRBV6-5 and TRBJ2-7, with 10 positions matching TRBD2. Germline assignment: CDR1 MNHEY and CDR2 SVGAGI. This CDR3 has 13 amino acids. J gave up 2 bases and V 11 bases, and 6 bases lay outside the gene matches. For the CDR3, the DNA is TGTGCCGGCGAAGCGGGGGGGGCCTACGAGCAGTACTTC. Protein sequence: CAGEAGGAYEQYF.

The genes are TRBV19 and TRBJ1-4; 7 nucleotides align to TRBD1. The trim removed 9 bases at V and 6 bases at J, leaving 10 bases unmatched. CDR1 and CDR2 from the germline V gene are LNHDA and SQIVND (reference sequence). This CDR3 spans 14 amino acids. CDR3 DNA: TGTGCCAGCCTTCAAAGGGGGCGTGATGAAAAACTGTTTTTT. Amino acid sequence: CASLQRGRDEKLFF.

This rearrangement joins TRBV5-1 to TRBJ1-2; 10 nucleotides agree with TRBD1. The CDR3 runs to 15 residues. Unmatched junction bases numbered 7, after V lost 1 base and J lost 7 bases. Germline assignment: CDR1 SGHRS and CDR2 YFSETQ. CDR3 nucleotides: TGCGCCAGCAGCTTGCGGGACAGGGGTCGAACTGGCTACACCTTC. This codes for CASSLRDRGRTGYTF.

A single count supports this clone. The chain carries TRBV7-2 and TRBJ2-2, with 7 nucleotides matching TRBD1. CDR3 size: 18 residues. V was pared by 1 base and J by 2 bases, with 10 bases of the junction left unmatched. Germline CDR1 is SGHTA and CDR2 is FQGNSA. CDR3 amino acids: CASSLGTSGTDNTGELFF. For the CDR3, the DNA is TGTGCCAGCAGCTTAGGAACCTCCGGGACAGACAACACCGGGGAGCTGTTTTTT.

This chain uses TRBV7-9 with TRBJ2-3; 12 nucleotides agree with TRBD2. V lost 5 bases to trimming and J lost 0 bases; unmatched junction nucleotides: 3. The CDR3 is 16 amino acids. The V gene's germline CDR1 is SEHNR and CDR2 FQNEAQ (reference sequence). The CDR3 DNA follows: TGTGCCAGCAGCCCGACTAGCGGGGGAAGCACAGATACGCAGTATTTT. Encoded protein: CASSPTSGGSTDTQYF.

The chain links TRBV11-2 to TRBJ1-2; a weak D match, TRBD1 (6 bases). V lost 6 bases to trimming and J lost 9 bases, with 17 bases between them. The CDR3 totals 13 residues. The germline CDR1 and CDR2 sequences are SGHAT and FQNNGV. This chain's CDR3 is CASSSDGGRSYTF. Written as DNA, the CDR3 is TGTGCCAGCAGTTCAGATGGGGGCAGGAGCTACACCTTC.

This chain joins TRBV27 and TRBJ1-5, with a weak D call TRBD1 (5 bases). The V gene lost 2 bases and the J gene lost 4 bases, with 9 bases spanning the gap. Germline CDR1 is MNHEY and CDR2 is SMNVEV (reference sequence). The CDR3 extends over 14 amino acids. This CDR3 reads CASSLRGRNQPQHF. As DNA, the CDR3 is TGTGCCAGCAGTTTAAGGGGTCGGAATCAGCCCCAGCATTTT.

The rearrangement links TRBV7-9 to TRBJ1-1; D remains ambiguous. The germline V gene encodes CDR1 SEHNR and CDR2 FQNEAQ (reference sequence). The CDR3 totals 16 residues. Trimming removed 5 bases from V and 1 base from J, with 17 bases in between. Written as DNA, the CDR3 is TGTGCCAGCAGCCCTCCTATTCGGGTCGGGAACACTGAAGCTTTCTTT. This gives the protein CASSPPIRVGNTEAFF.

CDR3 coding DNA: TGTGCCATCAGTGACGGGGGGGCCTCTAGCACAGATACGCAGTATTTT. This encodes CAISDGGASSTDTQYF. V is TRBV10-3 and J is TRBJ2-3; TRBD2 aligns across 8 bases. Germline-derived CDR1 and CDR2 are ENHRY and SYGVKD. The trim removed 3 bases at V and 0 bases at J, leaving 5 bases unmatched. The CDR3 runs 16 residues.

Here the CDR3 reads CASSHWDSPTYEQYF. The CDR3 DNA follows: TGCGCCAGCAGCCACTGGGACAGTCCTACCTACGAGCAGTACTTC. The V gene is TRBV4-1, the J gene TRBJ2-7; 7 nucleotides align to TRBD1. With V trimmed by 3 bases and J by 2 bases, 7 bases remained unmatched. The CDR3 length is 15 residues. Germline loops: CDR1 MGHRA, CDR2 YSYEKL.

The gene calls are TRBV11-2 and TRBJ1-4; 10 bases map to TRBD1. Germline-derived CDR1 and CDR2 are SGHAT and FQNNGV. V was pared by 0 bases and J by 3 bases, with 13 bases of the junction left unmatched. The CDR3 spans 20 residues. The CDR3 bases are TGTGCCAGCAGCTTAGATCCGGGGGGGACAGGGGCGCGATCTAATGAAAAACTGTTTTTT. It specifies CASSLDPGGTGARSNEKLFF.

The V call is TRBV2, the J call TRBJ1-4, with no clear D. Trimming shortened V by 2 bases and J by 8 bases, and 12 bases separated the two germline ends. CDR3 length: 14 residues. Germline V gives CDR1 SNHLY, CDR2 FYNNEI. The CDR3 sequence: CASSEIGQPEKLFF. Here the CDR3 DNA reads TGTGCCAGCAGTGAAATTGGGCAACCAGAAAAACTGTTTTTT.

This clone has a handful of counts. The V call is TRBV6-2 or TRBV6-3, the J call TRBJ2-7; 8 bases agree with TRBD2. Germline V gives CDR1 MNHEY, CDR2 SVGEGT. The CDR3 sequence is 16 residues long. J lost 3 bases, V lost 4 bases, and 11 bases had no gene match. In nucleotides, the CDR3 is TGTGCCAGCAGTTTTTCCGGGATAGCGGGGTTCTACGAGCAGTACTTC. Translation gives CASSFSGIAGFYEQYF.

The V call is TRBV11-3, the J call TRBJ2-2; D remains ambiguous. The CDR3 spans 14 residues. V was pared by 5 bases and J by 4 bases, with 11 bases between. CDR1 is SGHNT, CDR2 YENEEA, per germline. The CDR3 coding sequence is TGTGCCAGCAGCCCCCGCTATCTCACCGGGGAGCTGTTTTTT. Encoded protein: CASSPRYLTGELFF.

CDR3 DNA: TGCGCCAGCAGCCAAGACAGGGGCGGCAGCTCACCCCTCCACTTT. Its protein is CASSQDRGGSSPLHF. The chain employs TRBV4-1 and TRBJ1-6; possibly TRBD1 for D (6 bases). Trimming cost V 0 bases and J 10 bases, with 13 bases left between them. The CDR3 has 15 amino acids. Per the germline V gene, CDR1 is MGHRA and CDR2 is YSYEKL.

V usage is TRBV2 and J usage is TRBJ2-7, with a possible D match to TRBD2 (6 bases). V lost 8 bases to trimming and J lost 4 bases, with 12 bases between them. Germline CDR1 SNHLY, CDR2 FYNNEI. This CDR3 contains 12 residues. The CDR3 region has the DNA TGTGCCAGCGCGCCGGCGGGATACGAGCAGTACTTC. It yields the protein CASAPAGYEQYF.

The chain carries TRBV5-1 and TRBJ2-7, with a possible D match to TRBD1 (6 bases). With 0 bases removed from V and 2 bases from J, the gap between germline ends came to 9 bases. Germline CDR1 reads SGHRS; CDR2 reads YFSETQ. The CDR3 totals 14 residues. The DNA of the CDR3 is TGCGCCAGCAGCTTGGACAGGGAAACCTACGAGCAGTACTTC. Its protein product is CASSLDRETYEQYF.

CDR3 residues: CASSSQAGGPYEQYF. The CDR3 nucleotides read TGTGCCAGCAGCTCGCAGGCGGGAGGCCCCTACGAGCAGTACTTC. The rearrangement joins TRBV7-6 to TRBJ2-7; 8 bases are a match to TRBD2. This CDR3 is 15 amino acids long. With V trimmed by 4 bases and J by 2 bases, 7 bases remained unmatched. The germline V gene has CDR1 SGHVS and CDR2 FNYEAQ.

The rearrangement links TRBV2 to TRBJ1-6; D may be TRBD1 (6 bases). The CDR3 is 16 amino acids. Per germline, CDR1 SNHLY and CDR2 FYNNEI. V was pared by 3 bases and J by 3 bases, with 12 bases between. CDR3 loop: CASSERTVHYNSPLHF. CDR3 bases: TGTGCCAGCAGTGAGAGGACAGTTCACTATAATTCACCCCTCCACTTT.

The chain uses TRBV7-6 and TRBJ2-2; maybe TRBD1 (6 bases). The V gene lost 5 bases and the J gene lost 0 bases, with 10 bases spanning the gap. This CDR3 is 15 amino acids long. Germline values: CDR1 SGHVS, CDR2 FNYEAQ. The CDR3, as DNA: TGTGCCAGCAGCACAGGGTTCGCGAACACCGGGGAGCTGTTTTTT. Amino acid sequence: CASSTGFANTGELFF.

This clone was picked up one time. The chain recombines TRBV11-2 with TRBJ2-2; 8 bases are a match to TRBD1. The CDR3 runs 15 residues. Germline V gene data show CDR1 as SGHAT and CDR2 as FQNNGV. V gave up 5 bases and J gave up 1 base; unmatched junction bases: 3. The CDR3 DNA reads TGTGCCAGCAGCCCCGGGACAGGGAACACCGGGGAGCTGTTTTTT. As protein: CASSPGTGNTGELFF.

This chain joins TRBV6-5 and TRBJ1-2; tentatively, D is TRBD1 (6 bases). Germline CDR1 is MNHEY and CDR2 is SVGAGI. Trimming shortened V by 6 bases and J by 2 bases, and 10 bases separated the two germline ends. The CDR3 extends over 13 amino acids. CDR3 coding DNA: TGTGCCAGCAGGTCACAGGGCAACTATGGCTACACCTTC. Its protein product is CASRSQGNYGYTF.

This chain connects TRBV7-2 to TRBJ1-2, with D perhaps matching TRBD1 (5 bases). This CDR3 spans 15 amino acids. V was clipped by 1 base and J by 7 bases, with 16 bases between them. Germline CDR1 SGHTA, CDR2 FQGNSA. This CDR3 is CASSLVAGVGGGYTF. The CDR3 DNA follows: TGTGCCAGCAGCTTAGTCGCGGGGGTTGGTGGTGGCTACACCTTC.

The chain carries TRBV30 and TRBJ1-5; D ambiguous. Trimming stripped 3 bases from V and 4 bases from J, with 16 bases between. The CDR3 has 15 residues. Per germline, CDR1 GTSNPN and CDR2 SVGIG (reference sequence). The CDR3 loop reads CAWSQPPGKNQPQHF. DNA of the CDR3: TGTGCCTGGAGCCAACCGCCGGGGAAAAATCAGCCCCAGCATTTT.